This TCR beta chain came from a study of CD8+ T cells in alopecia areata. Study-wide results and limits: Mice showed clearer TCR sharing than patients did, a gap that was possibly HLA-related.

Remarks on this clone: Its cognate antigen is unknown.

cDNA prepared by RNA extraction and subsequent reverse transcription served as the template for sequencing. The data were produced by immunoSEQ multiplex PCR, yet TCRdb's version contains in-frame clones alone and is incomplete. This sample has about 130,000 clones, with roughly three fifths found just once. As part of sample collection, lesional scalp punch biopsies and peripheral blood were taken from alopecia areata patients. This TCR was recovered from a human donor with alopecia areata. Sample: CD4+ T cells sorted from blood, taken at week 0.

The DNA of the CDR3 is TGTGCCAGCAGCTTAGCAGGGGGCGCGGAAGGCATTCAGTACTTC. As protein: CASSLAGGAEGIQYF. The chain carries TRBV7-6 and TRBJ2-4; TRBD1 matches at 7 bases. After removal of 0 bases from V and 9 bases from J, the junction contained 8 bases not matched to a gene. CDR3 length: 15 amino acids. Germline CDR1 reads SGHVS; CDR2 reads FNYEAQ.